A single sample gave rise to the 21 T cell receptor beta chains below, sequenced in a study of response to subunit inactivated influenza vaccine. MiXCR was run by TCRdb on the RT-PCR reads, yielding one entry per CDR3 protein. The sample gives hundreds of thousands of distinct CDR3 sequences, around 16% of which show up once; around 10% is in the top ten. The specimen was PBMCs from blood, collected 11 to 12 days after vaccination. The source is a man between 50 and 59 years old who received an inactivated influenza vaccine.

This clonotype was seen many times. The V call is TRBV20-1, the J call TRBJ2-5; no clear D. The CDR3 spans 13 residues. Germline-derived CDR1 and CDR2 are DFQATT and SNEGSKA (reference sequence). Trimming removed 3 bases from V and 5 bases from J, with 13 bases in between. In DNA form, the CDR3 reads TGCAGTGCTAGTACCTCTGCGCGGGAGACCCAGTACTTC. This encodes CSASTSARETQYF.

The rearrangement uses TRBV20-1 and TRBJ2-7; D is possibly TRBD2 (5 bases). This CDR3 has 15 residues. The V end lost 5 bases, the J end lost 2 bases, and 19 bases lay between the germline ends. Germline CDR1 is DFQATT and CDR2 is SNEGSKA (reference sequence). CDR3 in amino acids: CSAPDRTGKPYEQYF. The CDR3, as DNA: TGCAGTGCTCCCGACCGGACGGGAAAACCCTACGAGCAGTACTTC.

The chain uses TRBV7-9 and TRBJ2-2; D is ambiguous. The germline CDR1 and CDR2 sequences are SEHNR and FQNEAQ (reference sequence). V lost 3 bases to trimming and J lost 8 bases, with 4 bases between them. The CDR3 contains 11 residues. DNA for the CDR3: TGTGCCAGCAGCTTCCAAGGGGAGCTGTTTTTT. It specifies CASSFQGELFF.

The chain carries TRBV3-1 and TRBJ2-7, with D unresolved. Germline V gives CDR1 LGHDT, CDR2 YNNKEL (reference sequence). V lost 1 base and J lost 2, with 12 bases in between. The CDR3 contains 15 residues. CDR3: CASSQAGRITYEQYF. CDR3 nucleotide sequence: TGTGCCAGCAGCCAAGCGGGCAGGATAACCTACGAGCAGTACTTC.

There are a few counts of this clonotype. The V gene is TRBV28, the J gene TRBJ2-1; 8 bases agree with TRBD2. The CDR3 is 15 amino acids. Germline CDR1 and CDR2: MDHEN and SYDVKM. Trimming removed 5 bases from V and 7 bases from J; junction bases left unmatched: 10. The CDR3 region is CASSLSGSVANEQFF. CDR3 nucleotides: TGTGCCAGCAGTCTGAGCGGGAGCGTCGCGAATGAGCAGTTCTTC.

The chain has TRBV10-3 and TRBJ2-2; no reliable D call. The CDR3 is 17 amino acids. V lost 5 bases and J 4 bases, leaving 20 bases between the germline ends. Per the germline V gene, CDR1 is ENHRY and CDR2 is SYGVKD. This CDR3 reads CAISTTWVNIGTGELFF. As DNA, the CDR3 is TGTGCCATCAGTACGACCTGGGTTAATATCGGCACCGGGGAGCTGTTTTTT.

The chain employs TRBV7-3 and TRBJ2-1, with a weak D call TRBD1 (6 bases). The CDR3 spans 15 residues. Trimming stripped 5 bases from V and 3 bases from J, with 14 bases between. CDR1 and CDR2 from the germline V gene are SGHTA and FQGTGA. CDR3 sequence: CASSRTGNIYNEQFF. As DNA, the CDR3 is TGTGCCAGCAGCCGCACAGGGAATATCTACAATGAGCAGTTCTTC.

This clonotype was seen only a few times. V is TRBV7-8 and J is TRBJ2-7; D ambiguous. This CDR3 is built from 14 residues. CDR1 SGHVS and CDR2 FQNEAQ come from the germline V gene. The germline V and J ends were trimmed by 5 bases and 7 bases, with 18 bases remaining between them. Here the CDR3 reads CASSPLGHQREQYF. The DNA for the CDR3 is TGTGCCAGCAGCCCCTTGGGTCATCAAAGGGAGCAGTACTTC.

This clonotype was observed a handful of times. This chain links TRBV5-1 with TRBJ2-7, with TRBD1 matching over 7 bases. With V trimmed by 0 bases and J by 5 bases, 5 bases remained unmatched. CDR1 SGHRS and CDR2 YFSETQ come from the germline V gene. There are 14 residues in the CDR3. The CDR3 nucleotides are TGCGCCAGCAGCTTGGAACAGGGGATCCACGAGCAGTACTTC. It encodes CASSLEQGIHEQYF.

This clonotype has a handful of counts. V gene TRBV7-2 combines with J gene TRBJ2-5, with 12 bases matching TRBD1. CDR3 length: 15 residues. The V and J ends lost 8 bases and 5 bases, in that order; junction bases with no gene match: 9. Germline CDR1 is SGHTA and CDR2 is FQGNSA. CDR3 sequence (DNA): TGTGCCAGCGTGGGGGGACAGGGGGCTCGGGAGACCCAGTACTTC. It translates to CASVGGQGARETQYF.

The chain is built from TRBV20-1 and TRBJ2-5, with 12 positions matching TRBD2. V was pared by 8 bases and J by 2 bases, with 3 bases of the junction left unmatched. CDR3 length: 13 amino acids. In germline, CDR1 is DFQATT, CDR2 SNEGSKA (reference sequence). The CDR3 loop is CSYGLAGQETQYF. In DNA, the CDR3 is TGCAGTTACGGACTAGCGGGGCAAGAGACCCAGTACTTC.

J is TRBJ2-1 and V is TRBV4-3, with 7 positions matching TRBD1. V lost 4 bases and J lost 1; bases outside the gene matches: 7. Germline V gene sequence: CDR1 LGHNA, CDR2 YSLEER. The CDR3 has 16 residues. Here the CDR3 reads CASSRGTDLSYNEQFF. CDR3 nucleotides: TGCGCCAGCAGCCGAGGGACAGATTTGTCCTACAATGAGCAGTTCTTC.

At least ten counts were recorded for this clonotype. The chain uses TRBV5-1 and TRBJ2-1; D unresolved. Looked up from germline, CDR1 is SGHRS and CDR2 is YFSETQ. V shed 0 bases and J shed 0 bases, with 13 bases lying between them. The CDR3 runs 17 residues. CDR3 nucleotide sequence: TGCGCCAGCAGCTTGGTTCCCGCGGAAAGCTCCTACAATGAGCAGTTCTTC. Protein product: CASSLVPAESSYNEQFF.

The chain carries TRBV29-1 and TRBJ1-1, with a possible D match to TRBD1 (5 bases). The CDR3 is 13 residues long. V gave up 7 bases and J gave up 4 bases, with 16 bases separating them. From germline, CDR1 is SQVTM and CDR2 ANQGSEA. The DNA for the CDR3 is TGCAGCGCTCACCGGGACCGGGGCACTGAAGCTTTCTTT. This encodes CSAHRDRGTEAFF.

The chain is built from TRBV5-6 and TRBJ2-7, with D hard to call. Germline CDR1 SGHDT, CDR2 YYEEEE. The CDR3 loop spans 14 amino acids. V lost 3 bases to trimming and J lost 6 bases, with 16 bases between them. The CDR3 nucleotides read TGTGCCAGCAGCTATGCGACTTCCGCCTGCGAGCAGTACTTC. This translates into CASSYATSACEQYF.

A few counts support this clonotype. The rearrangement joins TRBV12-3 or TRBV12-4 to TRBJ2-1, with D perhaps given as TRBD1 or TRBD2 (6 bases each). The CDR3 totals 12 residues. The germline V and J ends were trimmed by 9 bases and 12 bases, with 18 bases remaining between them. The CDR3 loop reads CARTGEGGGQFF. CDR3 DNA sequence: TGTGCCAGAACGGGAGAGGGGGGAGGGCAGTTCTTC.

This clonotype has a handful of counts. The chain employs TRBV27 and TRBJ2-7; 9 nucleotides agree with TRBD2. Germline CDR1 MNHEY, CDR2 SMNVEV (reference sequence). The CDR3 covers 15 residues. Unmatched junction bases numbered 2, after V lost 1 base and J lost 1 base. The CDR3 sequence is CASSLLAGESYEQYF. For the CDR3, the DNA is TGTGCCAGCAGTTTATTAGCGGGGGAATCCTACGAGCAGTACTTC.

The V and J genes are TRBV6-5 and TRBJ2-5, with 10 bases aligning to TRBD1. This CDR3 has 15 residues. Losses at the gene ends were 0 bases for V and 7 bases for J; bases not matched to a gene: 5. CDR1 is MNHEY, CDR2 SVGAGI, per germline. The CDR3 bases are TGTGCCAGCAGTTACTCTGACAGGGGGCAGGGGACCCAGTACTTC. Translating it yields CASSYSDRGQGTQYF.

The table lists this clonotype with a few counts. The chain combines TRBV28 with TRBJ2-4; D possibly corresponds to TRBD1 (5 bases). Trimming removed 8 bases at V and 4 bases at J, with 15 bases between. The CDR3 covers 14 residues. Germline V gene data show CDR1 as MDHEN and CDR2 as SYDVKM. CDR3 DNA sequence: TGTGCCAGCTCCATAGGGGCAGAAAAAAACATTCAGTACTTC. It translates to CASSIGAEKNIQYF.

V gene TRBV28 combines with J gene TRBJ2-7; the D is unclear. This CDR3 contains 14 residues. Germline CDR1 and CDR2: MDHEN and SYDVKM. Trimming removed 4 bases at V and 0 bases at J, with 10 bases between. The CDR3 here is CASSSQPSSYEQYF. The CDR3 DNA follows: TGTGCCAGCAGTTCTCAACCGAGCTCCTACGAGCAGTACTTC.

Only a few counts were recorded for this clonotype. V and J are TRBV7-2 and TRBJ2-1; 9 positions agree with TRBD1. The CDR3 totals 16 residues. Germline V gene lookup returns CDR1 SGHTA and CDR2 FQGNSA. Trimming cost V 6 bases and J 7 bases; bases outside gene matches: 13. The CDR3 spells CASSWREQGARNEQFF. Here the CDR3 DNA reads TGTGCCAGCAGTTGGCGGGAACAGGGGGCGAGAAATGAGCAGTTCTTC.